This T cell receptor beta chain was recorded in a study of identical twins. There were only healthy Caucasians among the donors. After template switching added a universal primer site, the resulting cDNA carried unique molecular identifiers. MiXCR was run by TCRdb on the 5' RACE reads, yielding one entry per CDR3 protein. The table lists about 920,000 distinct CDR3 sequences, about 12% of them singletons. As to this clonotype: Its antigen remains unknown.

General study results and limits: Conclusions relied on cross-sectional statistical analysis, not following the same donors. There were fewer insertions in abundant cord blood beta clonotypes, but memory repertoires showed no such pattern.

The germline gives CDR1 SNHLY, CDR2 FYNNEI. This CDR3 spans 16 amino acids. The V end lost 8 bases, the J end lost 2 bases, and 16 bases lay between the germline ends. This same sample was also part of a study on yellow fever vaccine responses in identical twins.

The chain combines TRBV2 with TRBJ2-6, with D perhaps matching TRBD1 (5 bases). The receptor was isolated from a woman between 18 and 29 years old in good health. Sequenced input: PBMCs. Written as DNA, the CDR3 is TGTGCCAGCTGCCGACAGACTGGAGCTGGGGCCAACGTCCTGACTTTC. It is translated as CASCRQTGAGANVLTF.